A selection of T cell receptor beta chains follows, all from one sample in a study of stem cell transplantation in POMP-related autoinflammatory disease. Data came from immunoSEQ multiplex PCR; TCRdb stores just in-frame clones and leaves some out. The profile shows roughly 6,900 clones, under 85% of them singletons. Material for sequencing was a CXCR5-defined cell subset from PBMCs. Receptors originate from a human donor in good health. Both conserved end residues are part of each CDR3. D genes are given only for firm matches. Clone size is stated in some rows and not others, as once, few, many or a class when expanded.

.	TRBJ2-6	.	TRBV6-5	CASSSRPSGANVLTF	TGTGCCAGCAGCTCCAGGCCCTCTGGGGCCAACGTCCTGACTTTC
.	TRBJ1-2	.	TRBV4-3	CASSQGQGYGYTF	TGCGCCAGCAGCCAAGGTCAGGGGTATGGCTACACCTTC
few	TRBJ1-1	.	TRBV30	CAWSEGLLKGTEAFF	TGTGCCTGGAGTGAGGGACTCCTGAAGGGCACTGAAGCTTTCTTT
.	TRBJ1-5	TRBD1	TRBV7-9	CASSLGTGVNQPQHF	TGTGCCAGCAGCTTGGGGACAGGGGTTAATCAGCCCCAGCATTTT
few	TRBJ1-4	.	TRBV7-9	CASSTTERANEKLFF	TGTGCCAGCAGCACCACAGAAAGAGCTAATGAAAAACTGTTTTTT
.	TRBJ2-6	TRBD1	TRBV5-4	CASSLSGGANVLTF	TGTGCCAGCAGCTTATCAGGGGGAGCCAACGTCCTGACTTTC
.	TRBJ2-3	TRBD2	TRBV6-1	CASSELVDVGGTSRRDTQYF	TGTGCCAGCAGTGAATTGGTAGACGTCGGGGGGACTAGTAGAAGGGATACGCAGTATTTT
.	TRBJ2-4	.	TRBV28	CASSPGPRAKNIQYF	TGTGCCAGCAGTCCCGGACCGCGAGCCAAAAACATTCAGTACTTC
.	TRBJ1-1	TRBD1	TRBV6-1	CASSADRVTEAFF	TGTGCCAGCAGTGCGGACAGGGTAACTGAAGCTTTCTTT
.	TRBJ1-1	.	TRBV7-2	CASKWAGATEAFF	TGTGCCAGCAAATGGGCCGGGGCCACTGAAGCTTTCTTT
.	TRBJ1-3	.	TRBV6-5	CASSQRHTIYF	TGTGCCAGCAGCCAGAGGCACACCATATATTTT
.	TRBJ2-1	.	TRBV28	CASNPGGRGSEQFF	TGTGCCAGCAACCCAGGGGGGCGCGGTTCTGAGCAGTTCTTC
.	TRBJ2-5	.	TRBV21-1	CASSKGRDPQYF	TGTGCCAGCAGCAAAGGTAGGGATCCCCAGTACTTC
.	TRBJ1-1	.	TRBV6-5	CASCRGDNTEAFF	TGTGCCAGCTGCCGGGGCGACAACACTGAAGCTTTCTTT
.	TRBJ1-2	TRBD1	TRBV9	CASQRGLGYTF	TGTGCCAGTCAAAGGGGGCTGGGCTACACCTTC
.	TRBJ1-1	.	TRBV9	CASSVVSNTEAFF	TGTGCCAGCAGCGTAGTTTCGAACACTGAAGCTTTCTTT
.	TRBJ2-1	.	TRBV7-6	CASSLADISEQFF	TGTGCCAGCAGCTTAGCGGACATCAGTGAGCAGTTCTTC
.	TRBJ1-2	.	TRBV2	CASSEALRSFRVGGYTF	TGTGCCAGCAGTGAAGCTCTTCGATCGTTCAGGGTTGGAGGCTACACCTTC
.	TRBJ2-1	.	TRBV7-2	CASSLVDNEQFF	TGTGCCAGCAGCTTAGTAGACAATGAGCAGTTCTTC
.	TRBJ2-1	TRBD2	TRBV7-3	CASSLGSGSSYNEQFF	TGTGCCAGCAGCTTGGGTAGCGGGTCCTCCTACAATGAGCAGTTCTTC
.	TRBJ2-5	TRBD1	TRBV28	CASSLLGQGGTQYF	TGTGCCAGCAGTTTATTGGGACAGGGGGGGACCCAGTACTTC
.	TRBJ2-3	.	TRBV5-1	CASSLGRASGDTQYF	TGCGCCAGCAGCTTAGGACGGGCGAGCGGAGATACGCAGTATTTT
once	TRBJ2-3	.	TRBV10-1	CASSESDSPGVADTQYF	TGCGCCAGCAGTGAGTCTGATAGTCCGGGGGTGGCAGATACGCAGTATTTT
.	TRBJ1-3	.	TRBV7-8	CASSFQRDSGNTIYF	TGTGCCAGCAGCTTCCAGAGGGACTCTGGAAACACCATATATTTT
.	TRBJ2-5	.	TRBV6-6	CASSPALTGETQYF	TGTGCCAGCAGTCCGGCCCTGACTGGAGAGACCCAGTACTTC
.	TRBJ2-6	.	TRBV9	CASSKSGANVLTF	TGTGCCAGCAGCAAGTCTGGGGCCAACGTCCTGACTTTC
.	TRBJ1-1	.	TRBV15	CATSRQMGLNTEAFF	TGTGCCACCAGCAGACAGATGGGGTTGAACACTGAAGCTTTCTTT
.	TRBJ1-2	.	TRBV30	CAWSPGQKSAGGYTF	TGTGCCTGGAGCCCGGGACAAAAGTCTGCTGGAGGCTACACCTTC
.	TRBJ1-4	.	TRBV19	CASSANIRPATNEKLFF	TGTGCCAGTAGTGCAAATATACGACCGGCAACTAATGAAAAACTGTTTTTT
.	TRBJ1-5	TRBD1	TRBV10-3	CATGQSNQPQHF	TGTGCCACGGGACAGAGCAATCAGCCCCAGCATTTT
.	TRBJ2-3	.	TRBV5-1	CASSGITNTDTQYF	TGCGCCAGCAGCGGAATCACAAACACAGATACGCAGTATTTT
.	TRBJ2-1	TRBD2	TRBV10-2	CASSVAGEQFF	TGCGCCAGCAGTGTAGCGGGTGAGCAGTTCTTC
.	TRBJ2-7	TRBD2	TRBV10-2	CASGTSGYEQYF	TGCGCCAGCGGGACTAGCGGTTACGAGCAGTACTTC
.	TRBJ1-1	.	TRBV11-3	CASSPDRPPLNTEAFF	TGTGCCAGCAGCCCTGACAGGCCACCCTTGAACACTGAAGCTTTCTTT
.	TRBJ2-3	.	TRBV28	CASRPSTDTQYF	TGTGCCAGCAGACCTTCCACAGATACGCAGTATTTT
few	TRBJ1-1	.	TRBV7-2	CASSLKANTEAFF	TGTGCCAGCAGCTTAAAAGCGAACACTGAAGCTTTCTTT
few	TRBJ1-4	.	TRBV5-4	CASSLAAREGKLFF	TGTGCCAGCAGCTTGGCCGCCCGGGAGGGGAAACTGTTTTTT
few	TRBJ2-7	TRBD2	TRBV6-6	CASSYGTSFSYEQYF	TGTGCCAGCAGTTACGGGACTAGTTTTTCCTACGAGCAGTACTTC
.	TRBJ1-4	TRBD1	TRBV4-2	CASSQKGARATNEKLFF	TGTGCCAGCAGCCAAAAGGGGGCCCGTGCAACTAATGAAAAACTGTTTTTT
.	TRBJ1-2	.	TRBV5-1	CASSLASIPLYGYTF	TGCGCCAGCAGCTTGGCCTCGATACCTCTCTATGGCTACACCTTC
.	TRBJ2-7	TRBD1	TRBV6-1	CASSYRGQSGEQYF	TGTGCCAGCAGCTACAGGGGGCAGTCGGGCGAGCAGTACTTC
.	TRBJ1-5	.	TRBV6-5	CASSPTGNSNQPQHF	TGTGCCAGCAGCCCCACAGGGAATAGCAATCAGCCCCAGCATTTT
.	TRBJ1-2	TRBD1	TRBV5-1	CASSAYRGDGYTF	TGCGCCAGCAGCGCCTACAGGGGGGATGGCTACACCTTC
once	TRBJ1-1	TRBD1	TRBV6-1	CASSAQGANTEAFF	TGTGCCAGCAGTGCACAGGGGGCGAACACTGAAGCTTTCTTT
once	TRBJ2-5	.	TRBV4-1	CASSQVPGKQETQYF	TGCGCCAGCAGCCAAGTCCCGGGTAAACAAGAGACCCAGTACTTC
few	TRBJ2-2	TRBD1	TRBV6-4	CASSFSGGAGGELFF	TGTGCCAGCAGTTTCTCAGGGGGCGCAGGCGGGGAGCTGTTTTTT
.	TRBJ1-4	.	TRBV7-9	CASSPLAGTLATNEKLFF	TGTGCCAGCAGCCCCCTGGCCGGGACACTCGCAACTAATGAAAAACTGTTTTTT
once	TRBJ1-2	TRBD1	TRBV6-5	CASSSQTGWPYGYTF	TGTGCCAGCAGTTCTCAGACAGGGTGGCCCTATGGCTACACCTTC
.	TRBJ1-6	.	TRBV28	CASSFSRGQYNSPLHF	TGTGCCAGCAGTTTCTCTCGCGGACAGTATAATTCACCCCTCCACTTT
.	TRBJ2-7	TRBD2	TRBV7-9	CASSPMGLAGAYEQYF	TGTGCCAGCAGCCCGATGGGACTAGCGGGGGCCTACGAGCAGTACTTC
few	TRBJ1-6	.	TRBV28	CASSFEKIVNLPLHF	TGTGCCAGCAGTTTTGAGAAAATCGTGAATTTACCCCTCCACTTT
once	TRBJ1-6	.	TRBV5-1	CASSPAVGQGSRSPLHF	TGCGCCAGCAGTCCGGCGGTGGGGCAGGGTAGTCGATCACCCCTCCACTTT
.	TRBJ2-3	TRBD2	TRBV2	CARQTSRTSGVDTQYF	TGTGCCAGACAGACAAGTCGGACTAGCGGGGTAGATACGCAGTATTTT
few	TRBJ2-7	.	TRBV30	CAWSGDTYEQYF	TGTGCCTGGAGTGGAGACACTTACGAGCAGTACTTC
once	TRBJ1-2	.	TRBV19	CASSIVFGGARVSGYTF	TGTGCCAGTAGTATAGTTTTCGGGGGGGCGCGAGTAAGTGGCTACACCTTC
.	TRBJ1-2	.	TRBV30	CAWRDDTRGYGYTF	TGTGCCTGGAGGGATGACACGAGGGGCTATGGCTACACCTTC
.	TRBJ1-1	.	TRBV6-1	CASSETRGSEAFF	TGTGCCAGCAGTGAAACTCGGGGGTCTGAAGCTTTCTTT